The clone carrying this TCR beta chain has a single count. The antigen remains undetermined. Using immunoSEQ multiplex PCR, the repertoire was profiled, and TCRdb retains in-frame clones only, with some absent. This sample has about 110,000 clones; about 92% occur once, and the top ten carry about 3.5%. The data stem from a study of CD4+ T cells in melanoma. Notes on the study in general: A reported correlation linked neoantigen-specific CD4+ T cells to CD8+, macrophage and B cell function.

Trimming removed 1 base at V and 2 bases at J, with 5 bases between. Germline V CDR1 and CDR2: SEHNR, FQNEAQ (reference sequence). The CDR3 is 13 amino acids. Sequenced sample: peripheral blood. V usage is TRBV7-9 and J usage is TRBJ1-1; D remains ambiguous. This clonotype was sampled from a human donor with melanoma. Here the CDR3 DNA reads TGTGCCAGCAGCTTAGAGGCCAACACTGAAGCTTTCTTT. This codes for CASSLEANTEAFF.